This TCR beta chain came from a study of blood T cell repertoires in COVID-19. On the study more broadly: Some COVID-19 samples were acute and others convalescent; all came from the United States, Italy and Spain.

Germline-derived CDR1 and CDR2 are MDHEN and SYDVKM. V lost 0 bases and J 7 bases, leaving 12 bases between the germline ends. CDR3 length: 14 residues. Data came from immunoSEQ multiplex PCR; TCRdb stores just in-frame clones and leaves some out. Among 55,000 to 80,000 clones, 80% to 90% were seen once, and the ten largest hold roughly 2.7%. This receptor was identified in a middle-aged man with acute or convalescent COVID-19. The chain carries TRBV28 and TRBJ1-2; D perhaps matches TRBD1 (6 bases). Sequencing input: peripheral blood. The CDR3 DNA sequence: TGTGCCAGCAGTTTATGGGGGGCATCGGGTGGCTACACCTTC. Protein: CASSLWGASGGYTF.